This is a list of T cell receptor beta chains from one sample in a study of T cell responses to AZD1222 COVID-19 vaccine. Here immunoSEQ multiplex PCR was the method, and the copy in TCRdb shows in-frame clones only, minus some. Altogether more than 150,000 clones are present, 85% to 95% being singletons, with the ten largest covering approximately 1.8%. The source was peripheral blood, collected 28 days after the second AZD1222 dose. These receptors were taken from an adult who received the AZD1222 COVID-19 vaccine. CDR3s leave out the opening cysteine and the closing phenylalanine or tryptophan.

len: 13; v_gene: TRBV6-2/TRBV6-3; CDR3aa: ASSYPAGGASGYT
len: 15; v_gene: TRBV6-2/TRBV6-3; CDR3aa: ASSMVVTGPPTGELF
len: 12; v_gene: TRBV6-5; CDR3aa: ASSYFGTGDEAF
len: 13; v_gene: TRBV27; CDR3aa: ATRAFPLSGNTIY
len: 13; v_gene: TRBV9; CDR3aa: ASSLRGSSYNEQF
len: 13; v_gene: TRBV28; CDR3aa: ASSLSLAGSNEQF
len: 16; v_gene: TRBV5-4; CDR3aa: ASSLELAGGANTGELF
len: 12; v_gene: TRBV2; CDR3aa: ASGRGQVSYEQY
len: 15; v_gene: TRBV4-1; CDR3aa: ASSLKAGVGSNQPQH
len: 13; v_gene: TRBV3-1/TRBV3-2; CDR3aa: ASSPFQGEGNTIY
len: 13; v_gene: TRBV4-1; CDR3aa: ASSQEAGGPYEQF
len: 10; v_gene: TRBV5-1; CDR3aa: ASSLAGSEAF
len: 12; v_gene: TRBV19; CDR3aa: ASSIPVSNQPQH
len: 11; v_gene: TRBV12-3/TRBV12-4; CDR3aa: ASSNSENQPQH
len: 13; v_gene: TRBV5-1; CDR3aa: ASRGGSTSGNTIY
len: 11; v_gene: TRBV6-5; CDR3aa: ASRGVGTDTQY
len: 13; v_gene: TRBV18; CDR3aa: ASSPPHEVEETQY
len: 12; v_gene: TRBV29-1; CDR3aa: SVQGPGARTEAF
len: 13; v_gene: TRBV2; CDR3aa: ASSALGGGGTGYT
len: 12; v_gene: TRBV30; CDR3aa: AWTEGAGDSPLH
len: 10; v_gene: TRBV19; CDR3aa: ATFFRGQPQH
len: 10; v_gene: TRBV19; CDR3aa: ASSIAPQPQH
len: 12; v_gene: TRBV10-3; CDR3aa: AISAVRGDYGYT
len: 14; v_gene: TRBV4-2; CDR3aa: ASSQEGAGRGQPQH
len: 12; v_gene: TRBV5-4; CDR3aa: ASSLGQGGYGYT
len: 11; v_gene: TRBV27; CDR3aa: ASSLYFNQPQH
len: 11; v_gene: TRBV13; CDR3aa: ASIPGLREKLF
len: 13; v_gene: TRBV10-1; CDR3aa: ASSEARGSYNEQF
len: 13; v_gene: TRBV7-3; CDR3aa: ASSFAGSEGETQY
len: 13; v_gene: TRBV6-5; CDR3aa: ASSSAAQAAYEQY
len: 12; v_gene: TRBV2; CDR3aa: ASGRTSGANVLT
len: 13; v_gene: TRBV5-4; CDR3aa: ASSLGAGKNQPQH
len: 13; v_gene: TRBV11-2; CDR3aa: ASSFGTAHTGELF
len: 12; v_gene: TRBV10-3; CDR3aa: AISITGDSYEQY
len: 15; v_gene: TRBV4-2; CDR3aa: ASSQDTTGSSTDTQY
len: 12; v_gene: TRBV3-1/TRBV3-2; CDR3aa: ASSQDIGLDEQY
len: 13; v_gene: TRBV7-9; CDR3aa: ASSLLGQDNSPLH
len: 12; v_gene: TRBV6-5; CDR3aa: ASSYSRTATEAF
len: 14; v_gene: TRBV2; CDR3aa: ASEGNGVTSTDTQY
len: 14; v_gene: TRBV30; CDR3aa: AWSVQRGGRYTEAF
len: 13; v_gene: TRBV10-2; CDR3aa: ASRALQGANEKLF
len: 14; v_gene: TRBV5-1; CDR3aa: ASSSGQVYSGNTIY
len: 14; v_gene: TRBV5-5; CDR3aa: ASSAGTPLIRETQY
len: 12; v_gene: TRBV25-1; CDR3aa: ASRAGTFNEKLF
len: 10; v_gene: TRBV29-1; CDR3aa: SVRDRDTGYT
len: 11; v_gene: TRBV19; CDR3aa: ASSIGSSYEQY
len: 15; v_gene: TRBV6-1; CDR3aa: ASSEAKLKRGGNIQY
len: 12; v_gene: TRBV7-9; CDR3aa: ASTEAGSTDTQY
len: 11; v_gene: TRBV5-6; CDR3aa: ASSPGRDQPQH
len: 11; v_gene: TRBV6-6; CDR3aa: ARLGVLNSPLH
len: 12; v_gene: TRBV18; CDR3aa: ASSPDIPNTEAF
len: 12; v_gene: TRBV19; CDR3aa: ASSPPMSQETQY
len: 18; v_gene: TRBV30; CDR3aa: AWTQLGSYGTGPSGNTIY
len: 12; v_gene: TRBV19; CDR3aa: ASSIVQPNEKLF
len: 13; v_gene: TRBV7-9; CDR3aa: ASSFGTSDADTQY
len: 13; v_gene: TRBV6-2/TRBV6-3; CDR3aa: ASIPPGWGNTEAF
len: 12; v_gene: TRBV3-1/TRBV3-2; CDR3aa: ASSQGISNQPQH
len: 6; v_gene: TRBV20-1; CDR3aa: SASILF
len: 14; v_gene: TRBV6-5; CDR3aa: ASSYSVIRGSYEQY
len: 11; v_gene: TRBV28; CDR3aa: AHGQEGGYGYT